Listed below are T cell receptor beta chains from one sample, sequenced in a study of cytomegalovirus exposure and HLA in healthy donors. The repertoire was sequenced with immunoSEQ multiplex PCR; TCRdb's copy has only in-frame clones and lacks some. Among about 140,000 clones listed, over 50% were seen once. Material: PBMCs. The receptors were gathered from a human donor in good health. Each CDR3 is given with its conserved first and last residue. D genes are given only for firm matches. Clone size is stated in some rows and not others, as once, few, many or a class when expanded.

size: few; D: .; J: TRBJ2-5; V: TRBV1; CDR3: CTSSQASGEETQYF; DNA: TGCACCAGCAGCCAAGCTAGCGGAGAAGAGACCCAGTACTTC
size: .; D: .; J: TRBJ2-2; V: TRBV5-8; CDR3: CASSPRLTGELFF; DNA: TGTGCCAGCAGCCCCAGACTTACCGGGGAGCTGTTTTTT
size: .; D: TRBD1; J: TRBJ1-2; V: TRBV6-5; CDR3: CASSRDREGYGYTF; DNA: TGTGCCAGCAGTCGGGACAGGGAGGGCTATGGCTACACCTTC
size: .; D: TRBD1; J: TRBJ1-2; V: TRBV11-3; CDR3: CASSASGTGGGNGYTF; DNA: TGTGCCAGCAGCGCTTCCGGGACAGGGGGAGGTAATGGCTACACCTTC
size: .; D: TRBD1; J: TRBJ2-7; V: TRBV6-1; CDR3: CASGTGGYEQYF; DNA: TGTGCCAGCGGGACAGGGGGCTACGAGCAGTACTTC
size: .; D: TRBD2; J: TRBJ2-1; V: TRBV19; CDR3: CASTPHSAGVLNEQFF; DNA: TGTGCCAGTACGCCCCATTCGGCGGGAGTCCTCAATGAGCAGTTCTTC
size: .; D: .; J: TRBJ1-2; V: TRBV28; CDR3: CAIKRDNNYGYTF; DNA: TGTGCCATCAAACGGGACAACAACTATGGCTACACCTTC
size: .; D: .; J: TRBJ2-7; V: TRBV19; CDR3: CASSSGLGPEYF; DNA: TGTGCCAGTAGTTCTGGTTTGGGCCCGGAGTACTTC
size: .; D: TRBD2; J: TRBJ2-3; V: TRBV5-4; CDR3: CASSPPGLAGNTDTQYF; DNA: TGTGCCAGCAGCCCACCCGGGCTAGCGGGCAACACAGATACGCAGTATTTT
size: once; D: .; J: TRBJ1-2; V: TRBV19; CDR3: CASSTYGNPALNYGYTF; DNA: TGTGCCAGTAGTACCTACGGGAACCCCGCACTGAACTATGGCTACACCTTC
size: .; D: TRBD2; J: TRBJ2-5; V: TRBV2; CDR3: CASGTSGRGDQETQYF; DNA: TGTGCCAGCGGCACTAGCGGGAGAGGTGACCAAGAGACCCAGTACTTC
size: .; D: .; J: TRBJ2-7; V: TRBV28; CDR3: CASSLSRIPSDF; DNA: TGTGCCAGCAGCTTGTCAAGGATCCCTAGTGACTTC
size: .; D: .; J: TRBJ2-7; V: TRBV6-1; CDR3: CASSLYEQYF; DNA: TGTGCCAGCAGCCTTTACGAGCAGTACTTC
size: .; D: TRBD1; J: TRBJ2-3; V: TRBV6-1; CDR3: CASSETRGDRGLGSTDTQYF; DNA: TGTGCCAGCAGTGAAACCAGGGGAGACAGGGGACTGGGTAGCACAGATACGCAGTATTTT
size: .; D: .; J: TRBJ2-5; V: TRBV11-3; CDR3: CASTQGPETQYF; DNA: TGTGCCAGCACACAGGGTCCGGAGACCCAGTACTTC
size: .; D: TRBD2; J: TRBJ2-7; V: TRBV9; CDR3: CASSVGMRGTYEQYF; DNA: TGTGCCAGCAGCGTAGGAATGCGGGGGACGTACGAGCAGTACTTC
size: few; D: .; J: TRBJ2-1; V: TRBV9; CDR3: CASSSSLGRDLNEQFF; DNA: TGTGCCAGCAGCTCCTCTTTGGGCCGCGACCTGAATGAGCAGTTCTTC
size: few; D: TRBD1; J: TRBJ2-7; V: TRBV19; CDR3: CASAGTGFGEQYF; DNA: TGTGCCTCTGCCGGGACAGGGTTTGGCGAGCAGTACTTC
size: .; D: TRBD2; J: TRBJ2-3; V: TRBV2; CDR3: CALAGGGSTDTQYF; DNA: TGTGCTCTAGCGGGAGGAGGGAGCACAGATACGCAGTATTTT
size: once; D: .; J: TRBJ2-1; V: TRBV12-5; CDR3: CASGLEGRRTYNEQFF; DNA: TGTGCTAGTGGTTTGGAGGGGAGGAGGACCTACAATGAGCAGTTCTTC
size: .; D: .; J: TRBJ2-7; V: TRBV7-9; CDR3: CASSLGEFSYEQYF; DNA: TGTGCCAGCAGCTTAGGAGAGTTTTCCTACGAGCAGTACTTC
size: .; D: .; J: TRBJ2-5; V: TRBV1; CDR3: CTSSQDCREAEETQYF; DNA: TGCACCAGCAGCCAAGATTGCCGGGAGGCGGAAGAGACCCAGTACTTC
size: .; D: .; J: TRBJ2-7; V: TRBV5-1; CDR3: CASSLGGRERYEQYF; DNA: TGCGCCAGCAGCTTGGGGGGCAGGGAACGGTATGAGCAGTACTTC
size: .; D: TRBD2; J: TRBJ2-1; V: TRBV9; CDR3: CASSVDPGGVYNEQFF; DNA: TGTGCCAGCAGCGTAGACCCGGGGGGGGTTTACAATGAGCAGTTCTTC
size: .; D: TRBD2; J: TRBJ2-1; V: TRBV7-2; CDR3: CASSLGASGRNEQFF; DNA: TGTGCCAGCAGCTTAGGCGCTAGCGGGAGAAATGAGCAGTTCTTC
size: .; D: .; J: TRBJ2-5; V: TRBV10-3; CDR3: CAISEGSGNRETQYF; DNA: TGTGCCATCAGTGAGGGGTCAGGTAATAGGGAGACCCAGTACTTC
size: .; D: TRBD2; J: TRBJ2-1; V: TRBV5-4; CDR3: CASSPSGSRDNEQFF; DNA: TGTGCCAGCAGCCCGAGCGGGAGTAGGGACAATGAGCAGTTCTTC
size: .; D: TRBD1; J: TRBJ2-7; V: TRBV9; CDR3: CASSVGQGVSYEQYF; DNA: TGTGCCAGCAGCGTAGGACAGGGAGTGTCCTACGAGCAGTACTTC
size: .; D: TRBD2; J: TRBJ2-1; V: TRBV19; CDR3: CASSPSGRAGGEQFF; DNA: TGTGCCAGTAGCCCTAGCGGGAGGGCCGGGGGTGAGCAGTTCTTC
size: .; D: TRBD1; J: TRBJ2-7; V: TRBV5-1; CDR3: CASSPRGLSYEQYF; DNA: TGCGCCAGCAGCCCCAGGGGGCTCTCCTACGAGCAGTACTTC
size: few; D: TRBD1; J: TRBJ2-7; V: TRBV7-8; CDR3: CASSLTRGYYEQYF; DNA: TGTGCCAGCAGCTTAACCAGGGGGTACTACGAGCAGTACTTC
size: .; D: .; J: TRBJ2-5; V: TRBV6-5; CDR3: CASTSGGVQETQYF; DNA: TGTGCCAGCACCTCGGGCGGGGTACAAGAGACCCAGTACTTC
size: .; D: TRBD2; J: TRBJ2-1; V: TRBV27; CDR3: CASSLRLAGGPSEQFF; DNA: TGTGCCAGCAGTTTACGGCTAGCGGGAGGCCCCAGTGAGCAGTTCTTC
size: .; D: .; J: TRBJ1-2; V: TRBV19; CDR3: CASSTSSNNYGYTF; DNA: TGTGCCAGTAGCACCTCGAGTAACAACTATGGCTACACCTTC
size: few; D: TRBD1; J: TRBJ2-1; V: TRBV27; CDR3: CASSFGTDLNEQFF; DNA: TGTGCCAGCAGTTTCGGGACAGACCTCAATGAGCAGTTCTTC
size: .; D: TRBD2; J: TRBJ2-7; V: TRBV5-1; CDR3: CASSLAGTSGGHAYEQYF; DNA: TGCGCCAGCAGCTTGGCCGGGACTAGCGGGGGCCACGCTTACGAGCAGTACTTC
size: .; D: .; J: TRBJ2-3; V: TRBV18; CDR3: CASSPPSTDTQYF; DNA: TGTGCCAGCTCACCTCCGAGCACAGATACGCAGTATTTT
size: few; D: .; J: TRBJ2-7; V: TRBV27; CDR3: CASSPGMSYEQYF; DNA: TGTGCCAGCAGTCCCGGGATGTCCTACGAGCAGTACTTC
size: .; D: TRBD1; J: TRBJ2-7; V: TRBV10-3; CDR3: CAITRQGSFYEQYF; DNA: TGTGCCATCACCAGACAGGGGTCCTTCTACGAGCAGTACTTC
size: .; D: TRBD1; J: TRBJ1-4; V: TRBV4-1; CDR3: CASSQGVSRGLANEKLFF; DNA: TGCGCCAGCAGCCAAGGGGTAAGCAGGGGGCTGGCTAATGAAAAACTGTTTTTT
size: .; D: .; J: TRBJ2-3; V: TRBV5-1; CDR3: CASSEGLFKSTDTQYF; DNA: TGCGCCAGCAGCGAGGGACTTTTCAAGAGCACAGATACGCAGTATTTT
size: .; D: TRBD2; J: TRBJ2-1; V: TRBV19; CDR3: CASSTTSGSIYEQFF; DNA: TGTGCCAGTAGCACGACTAGCGGGAGTATCTATGAGCAGTTCTTC
size: .; D: .; J: TRBJ1-1; V: TRBV6-5; CDR3: CAIGGGLPGTEAFF; DNA: TGTGCCATCGGGGGGGGACTCCCGGGAACTGAAGCTTTCTTT
size: .; D: TRBD1; J: TRBJ1-2; V: TRBV28; CDR3: CASSLSQGVYGYTF; DNA: TGTGCCAGCAGTTTATCCCAGGGGGTCTATGGCTACACCTTC
size: .; D: TRBD2; J: TRBJ2-3; V: TRBV9; CDR3: CASSVGIRTSGSLTDTQYF; DNA: TGTGCCAGCAGCGTAGGAATCCGGACTAGCGGGAGCCTCACAGATACGCAGTATTTT
size: .; D: .; J: TRBJ1-2; V: TRBV13; CDR3: CASSSHSGGGYYGYTF; DNA: TGTGCCAGCAGCTCCCATTCTGGGGGGGGATACTATGGCTACACCTTC
size: .; D: .; J: TRBJ2-7; V: TRBV11-2; CDR3: CASSESRGVHEQYF; DNA: TGTGCCAGCAGCGAAAGCAGGGGGGTCCACGAGCAGTACTTC
size: .; D: TRBD1; J: TRBJ2-1; V: TRBV9; CDR3: CASSRLNRGRNNEQFF; DNA: TGTGCCAGCAGCAGATTAAACAGGGGGCGAAACAATGAGCAGTTCTTC
size: .; D: .; J: TRBJ2-2; V: TRBV18; CDR3: CASGQAYRDTTGELFF; DNA: TGTGCCAGCGGCCAGGCTTACCGGGACACCACCGGGGAGCTGTTTTTT
size: few; D: TRBD1; J: TRBJ1-4; V: TRBV4-2; CDR3: CASRGGQKNEKLFF; DNA: TGTGCCAGCAGGGGGGGACAGAAAAATGAAAAACTGTTTTTT
size: few; D: .; J: TRBJ2-3; V: TRBV20-1; CDR3: CSVSRTDTQYF; DNA: TGCAGTGTATCTCGCACAGATACGCAGTATTTT
size: .; D: TRBD1; J: TRBJ2-7; V: TRBV28; CDR3: CASSPGPGTGSYEQYF; DNA: TGTGCCAGCAGTCCCGGGCCCGGGACAGGGTCCTACGAGCAGTACTTC
size: .; D: TRBD2; J: TRBJ2-3; V: TRBV30; CDR3: CAKRGLGEITDTQYF; DNA: TGTGCCAAACGAGGACTAGGGGAAATCACAGATACGCAGTATTTT
size: .; D: .; J: TRBJ2-1; V: TRBV7-9; CDR3: CASSFTTRGSYNEQFF; DNA: TGTGCCAGCAGCTTCACGACAAGGGGATCCTACAATGAGCAGTTCTTC
size: .; D: .; J: TRBJ2-2; V: TRBV5-1; CDR3: CASSGDSGELFF; DNA: TGCGCCAGCAGCGGCGACAGCGGGGAGCTGTTTTTT
size: .; D: TRBD1; J: TRBJ2-1; V: TRBV6-6; CDR3: CASKDRTGIGNEQFF; DNA: TGTGCCTCTAAGGATAGGACAGGGATAGGGAATGAGCAGTTCTTC
size: .; D: .; J: TRBJ2-7; V: TRBV27; CDR3: CATRTYPYEQYF; DNA: TGTGCCACCAGGACTTACCCCTACGAGCAGTACTTC
size: once; D: .; J: TRBJ1-5; V: TRBV28; CDR3: CASSFTQGLGQPQHF; DNA: TGTGCCAGCAGTTTCACGCAGGGCCTCGGTCAGCCCCAGCATTTT